This paragraph reports one T cell receptor beta chain. This record belongs to a study of blood T cell repertoires in COVID-19. Original handling: Amplification from reference gene primers served as the basis for estimated nucleated cell counts. This table comes from immunoSEQ multiplex PCR, and its TCRdb copy is limited to in-frame clones, with some not included. V and J calls and clone size follow that table, whereas D and trimming were derived from the DNA. The table records about 43,000 clones, around 86% of them present only once. Germline V gene sequence: CDR1 LNHDA, CDR2 SQIVND (reference sequence). The CDR3 covers 15 residues. Unmatched junction bases numbered 10, after V lost 6 bases and J lost 5 bases.

Sample: peripheral blood. The TCR comes from a man aged 55 to 70 with active COVID-19. V usage is TRBV19 and J usage is TRBJ2-3; TRBD1 matches 8 bases. Here the CDR3 reads CASSPLDRVGDTQYF. The DNA of the CDR3 is TGTGCCAGTAGCCCCCTGGACAGGGTTGGAGATACGCAGTATTTT.